The 27 T cell receptor beta chains below were found in one sample sequenced in a study of blood T cell repertoires in COVID-19 (TCRdb year 2020). Libraries came from the immunoSEQ multiplex PCR assay. The source is immuneACCESS, and TCRdb retained only in-frame sequences with V and J called. Part of the clones is not carried over; for the studies checked, unresolved V genes explain less than half of this, and the remainder is unexplained. The table for this sample lists about 260,000 clones; around 90% of them were counted only once. The top ten clones comprise around 2.2% of the sample. The sample comprised peripheral blood. The receptor set was obtained from a woman between 45 and 60 years old who had recovered from COVID-19.

This chain links TRBV9 with TRBJ2-2; D is possibly TRBD2 (6 bases). From germline, CDR1 is SGDLS and CDR2 YYNGEE. The CDR3 contains 15 residues. V dropped 4 bases and J dropped 7 bases, with 17 bases sitting between them. The CDR3 nucleotides are TGTGCCAGCAGCTCCGGGGACTCAGGTAGCGGGGAGCTGTTTTTT. Its protein is CASSSGDSGSGELFF.

The V call is TRBV6-2 or TRBV6-3, the J call TRBJ1-1, with 8 bases identical to TRBD1. V lost 5 bases, J lost 1 base, and 6 bases stayed unmatched. Per the germline V gene, CDR1 is MNHEY and CDR2 is SVGEGT. This CDR3 has 15 amino acids. This CDR3 reads CASSAPGTGNTEAFF. The CDR3 nucleotides are TGTGCCAGCAGTGCGCCCGGGACAGGGAACACTGAAGCTTTCTTT.

This rearrangement joins TRBV11-2 to TRBJ1-1; no clear D gene. V shed 5 bases and J shed 3 bases, with 13 bases lying between them. Germline lookup yields CDR1 SGHAT and CDR2 FQNNGV. The CDR3 spans 14 residues. This chain's CDR3 is CASSPLRRDTEAFF. CDR3 coding DNA: TGTGCCAGCAGCCCCCTGAGGCGGGACACTGAAGCTTTCTTT.

The rearrangement uses TRBV7-2 and TRBJ2-4, with a tentative D call TRBD1 (5 bases). V was shortened by 8 bases and J by 7 bases, with 18 bases between the two germline ends. Germline values: CDR1 SGHTA, CDR2 FQGNSA. The CDR3 covers 14 residues. CDR3 protein: CASSSGQGANIQYF. The CDR3 DNA reads as TGTGCCAGCTCCTCTGGGCAGGGCGCGAACATTCAGTACTTC.

The rearrangement links TRBV5-1 to TRBJ2-7; 7 bases line up with TRBD1. Per germline, CDR1 SGHRS and CDR2 YFSETQ. The CDR3 sequence is 13 residues long. J gave up 4 bases and V 2 bases, and 3 bases lay outside the gene matches. CDR3 sequence reads: CASSLRGRYEQYF. For the CDR3, the DNA is TGCGCCAGCAGCTTAAGGGGGCGGTACGAGCAGTACTTC.

The V gene is TRBV10-3, the J gene TRBJ1-1; 12 bases are shared with TRBD1. Germline lookup yields CDR1 ENHRY and CDR2 SYGVKD. The CDR3 spans 15 residues. J lost 4 bases, V lost 7 bases, and 7 bases had no gene match. The CDR3 loop is CAITSGTGGFTEAFF. Here the CDR3 DNA reads TGTGCCATCACTTCGGGGACAGGGGGCTTCACTGAAGCTTTCTTT.

This chain links TRBV7-3 with TRBJ1-2; 8 positions match TRBD1. Losses at the gene ends were 5 bases for V and 3 bases for J; bases not matched to a gene: 2. The CDR3 loop spans 13 amino acids. CDR1 SGHTA and CDR2 FQGTGA come from the germline V gene. CDR3: CASSPTGDYGYTF. The CDR3 DNA reads TGTGCCAGCAGCCCGACAGGGGACTATGGCTACACCTTC.

The rearrangement uses TRBV20-1 and TRBJ1-2; D gene unclear. Deletions cut 5 bases from V and 8 bases from J, with 9 bases between. Germline CDR1 and CDR2: DFQATT and SNEGSKA (reference sequence). This CDR3 region has 10 residues. The CDR3 DNA is TGCAGTGCTGCCCTAGAGGGCTACACCTTC. Amino acid sequence: CSAALEGYTF.

This chain connects TRBV6-6 to TRBJ1-6; TRBD1 aligns across 8 bases. Per germline, CDR1 MNHNY and CDR2 SVGAGI (reference sequence). The CDR3 spans 14 residues. V was pared by 6 bases and J by 10 bases, with 8 bases of the junction left unmatched. CDR3 DNA sequence: TGTGCCAGCAGACACAGGGGGATCGAATCACCCCTCCACTTT. The encoded protein is CASRHRGIESPLHF.

V and J are TRBV10-3 and TRBJ2-1, with D possibly TRBD2 on 6 matching bases. The germline V and J ends were trimmed by 0 bases and 4 bases, with 10 bases remaining between them. CDR3 length: 15 amino acids. The germline V gene has CDR1 ENHRY and CDR2 SYGVKD. The CDR3 DNA follows: TGTGCCATCAGTGAGTCCGGGGGAAGATACAATGAGCAGTTCTTC. This sequence encodes CAISESGGRYNEQFF.

The rearrangement uses TRBV5-4 and TRBJ2-6, with 8 bases matching TRBD1. Germline lookup yields CDR1 SGHNT and CDR2 YYREEE (reference sequence). The trim removed 4 bases at V and 1 base at J, leaving 7 bases unmatched. The CDR3 is 17 residues long. The CDR3 DNA reads as TGTGCCAGCAGCCCCCGGGACAGGATGTCTGGGGCCAACGTCCTGACTTTC. Its translation is CASSPRDRMSGANVLTF.

The J gene is TRBJ2-2, the V gene TRBV7-6; D is unclear. CDR1 is SGHVS, CDR2 FNYEAQ, per germline. The ends were cut back, 5 bases at V and 0 bases at J, with 4 bases in the middle. The CDR3 contains 13 residues. The CDR3 DNA is TGTGCCAGCAGCCCCGCGAACACCGGGGAGCTGTTTTTT. This codes for CASSPANTGELFF.

The CDR3: CASSQVGSKEQYF. The CDR3 DNA is TGTGCCAGCAGCCAAGTGGGGAGTAAGGAGCAGTACTTC. The rearrangement links TRBV4-2 to TRBJ2-7; maybe TRBD2 (5 bases). The germline V and J ends were trimmed by 1 base and 7 bases, with 11 bases remaining between them. The V gene's germline CDR1 is LGHNA and CDR2 YNFKEQ. The CDR3 consists of 13 residues.

The J gene is TRBJ1-2, the V gene TRBV9, with a possible D match to TRBD1 (6 bases). V was clipped by 2 bases and J by 2 bases, with 10 bases between them. Germline-derived CDR1 and CDR2 are SGDLS and YYNGEE. The length of the CDR3 is 14 residues. The CDR3 sequence: CASSVGQQNYGYTF. The CDR3, as DNA: TGTGCCAGCAGCGTCGGACAGCAGAACTATGGCTACACCTTC.

This chain joins TRBV10-2 and TRBJ2-7, with 10 bases lining up with TRBD2. CDR3 length: 18 amino acids. Trimming at V came to 4 bases and at J to 0 bases, leaving 12 bases not matched to a gene. Germline V gene lookup returns CDR1 WSHSY and CDR2 SAAADI. CDR3 in amino acids: CASSVLAGPRQNSYEQYF. DNA of the CDR3: TGCGCCAGCAGTGTACTAGCGGGACCGCGTCAGAACTCCTACGAGCAGTACTTC.

This clone was counted between two and nine times. This chain uses TRBV19 with TRBJ1-1, with 10 bases lining up with TRBD1. After removal of 3 bases from V and 6 bases from J, the junction contained 13 bases not matched to a gene. The V gene's germline CDR1 is LNHDA and CDR2 SQIVND (reference sequence). This CDR3 has 17 residues. CDR3: CASSISGQGGKGSEAFF. The CDR3 DNA follows: TGTGCCAGTAGTATCAGCGGACAGGGGGGCAAAGGCTCTGAAGCTTTCTTT.

This clone came up once. This chain connects TRBV11-2 to TRBJ2-4, with D perhaps matching TRBD1 (6 bases). This CDR3 has 15 residues. V gave up 5 bases and J gave up 3 bases, with 14 bases separating them. Germline V gene lookup returns CDR1 SGHAT and CDR2 FQNNGV. In DNA form, the CDR3 reads TGTGCCAGCAGCCAAGGGGGTCTCGACAAAAACATTCAGTACTTC. Amino acids: CASSQGGLDKNIQYF.

The chain carries TRBV5-1 and TRBJ1-1; no definite D call. Germline values: CDR1 SGHRS, CDR2 YFSETQ. V was pared by 4 bases and J by 1 base, with 8 bases between. The CDR3 runs to 13 residues. The CDR3 here is CASSRLRNTEAFF. In nucleotides, the CDR3 is TGCGCCAGCAGCCGACTTAGGAACACTGAAGCTTTCTTT.

This sequence joins TRBV19 and TRBJ1-2, with TRBD1 identical over 9 bases. V shed 3 bases, J shed 4 bases, and the junction held 6 bases outside the gene matches. The CDR3 is 15 amino acids. In germline, CDR1 is LNHDA, CDR2 SQIVND (reference sequence). Written as DNA, the CDR3 is TGTGCCAGTAGTATCGGGGGACAGGGATCCTATGGCTACACCTTC. Translation gives CASSIGGQGSYGYTF.

This clone has just a few counts. The J gene is TRBJ2-2, the V gene TRBV14, with unresolved D. CDR3 length: 15 residues. Per the germline V gene, CDR1 is SGHDN and CDR2 is FVKESK. The V end lost 6 bases, the J end lost 1 base, and 12 bases lay between the germline ends. CDR3 amino acids: CASSLTPLNTGELFF. The CDR3, as DNA: TGTGCCAGCAGTCTAACTCCGTTGAACACCGGGGAGCTGTTTTTT.

Of note for this clone: The junction departs from the called germline gene at one end, perhaps through a read error. The V and J genes are TRBV7-7 and TRBJ2-2, with a tentative D call TRBD1 (6 bases). The CDR3 consists of 14 residues. Germline V CDR1 and CDR2: SSHAT, FNYEAQ (reference sequence). CDR3 residues: CASSLEPGVGELFF. In DNA, the CDR3 is TGTGCTAGCAGCCTCGAACCAGGGGTCGGGGAGCTGTTTTTT. The complete variable domain, with remaining parts taken from reference TRBV7-7 and TRBJ2-2, reads GAGVSQSPRYKVTKRGQDVTLRCDPISSHATLYWYQQALGQGPEFLTYFNYEAQPDKSGLPSDRFSAERPEGSISTLTIQRTEQRDSAMYRCASSLEPGVGELFFGEGSRLTVL.

The J gene is TRBJ2-5, the V gene TRBV3-1 (or the pseudogene TRBV3-2); a weak D match, TRBD2 (5 bases). The germline V and J ends were trimmed by 3 bases and 5 bases, with 19 bases remaining between them. Per the germline V gene, CDR1 is LGHDT and CDR2 is YNNKEL (reference sequence). The CDR3 contains 16 residues. CDR3 in amino acids: CASSQFGLASQETQYF. The CDR3 nucleotides read TGTGCCAGCAGCCAGTTTGGGCTAGCTTCTCAGGAGACCCAGTACTTC.

The gene calls are TRBV6-2 or TRBV6-3 and TRBJ2-3, with D perhaps TRBD2 (7 bases). This CDR3 has 15 amino acids. The germline gives CDR1 MNHEY, CDR2 SVGEGT. Trimming took off 5 bases at V and 5 bases at J, with 17 bases between the two ends. The DNA for the CDR3 is TGTGCCAGCAGTCTCTGGCGGGGGCTGGGAGATACGCAGTATTTT. It codes for CASSLWRGLGDTQYF.

As DNA, the CDR3 is TGTGCCAGCAGCTCTAGCGCGGCCAAAAACATTCAGTACTTC. Protein: CASSSSAAKNIQYF. The V gene is TRBV13, the J gene TRBJ2-4; the D gene is possibly TRBD2 (6 bases). This CDR3 comprises 14 residues. Trimming removed 4 bases at V and 1 base at J, with 8 bases between. Germline V gene data show CDR1 as PRHDT and CDR2 as FYEKMQ (reference sequence). Filled out from reference TRBV13 and TRBJ2-4, the complete variable domain reads AAGVIQSPRHLIKEKRETATLKCYPIPRHDTVYWYQQGPGQDPQFLISFYEKMQSDKGSIPDRFSAQQFSDYHSELNMSSLELGDSALYFCASSSSAAKNIQYFGAGTRLSVL.

This chain connects TRBV3-1 (or the pseudogene TRBV3-2) to TRBJ2-7, with 7 bases fitting TRBD2. V lost 5 bases and J lost 3; bases outside the gene matches: 7. The CDR3 is made up of 14 amino acids. Germline V CDR1 and CDR2: LGHDT, YNNKEL (reference sequence). The CDR3 DNA reads TGTGCCAGCAGCTCCCGGGACTACCTCTACGAGCAGTACTTC. Its translation: CASSSRDYLYEQYF.

This clone was observed a few times. The CDR3 nucleotides read TGTGCCAGTAGTCTAAGACAGGGGGCTGAAGCTTTCTTT. This codes for CASSLRQGAEAFF. The chain joins TRBV19 to TRBJ1-1; 9 nucleotides match TRBD1. Germline assignment: CDR1 LNHDA and CDR2 SQIVND (reference sequence). V shed 5 bases and J 6 bases; nucleotides not matched to a gene: 4. The CDR3 is 13 amino acids.

The genes are TRBV5-4 and TRBJ1-2, with D possibly matching TRBD1 (5 bases). CDR1 is SGHNT, CDR2 YYREEE, per germline (reference sequence). Trimming took 4 bases from V and 7 from J, leaving 14 bases between them. The CDR3 is 13 amino acids. The chain's CDR3 is CASSAPFRVGYTF. CDR3 DNA sequence: TGTGCCAGCAGCGCTCCTTTCAGGGTTGGCTACACCTTC.